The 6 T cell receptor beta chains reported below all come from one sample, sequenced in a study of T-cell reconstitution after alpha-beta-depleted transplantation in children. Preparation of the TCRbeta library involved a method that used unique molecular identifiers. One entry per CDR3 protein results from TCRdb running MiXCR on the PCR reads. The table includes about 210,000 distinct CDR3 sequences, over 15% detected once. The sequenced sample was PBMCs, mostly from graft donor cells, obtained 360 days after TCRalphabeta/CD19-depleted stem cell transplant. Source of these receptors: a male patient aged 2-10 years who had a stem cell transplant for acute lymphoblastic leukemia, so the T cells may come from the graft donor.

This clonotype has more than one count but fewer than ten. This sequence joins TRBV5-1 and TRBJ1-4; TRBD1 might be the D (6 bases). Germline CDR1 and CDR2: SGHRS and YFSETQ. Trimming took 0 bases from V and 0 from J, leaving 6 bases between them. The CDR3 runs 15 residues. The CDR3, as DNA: TGCGCCAGCAGCTTGGGACAGGCAACTAATGAAAAACTGTTTTTT. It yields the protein CASSLGQATNEKLFF.

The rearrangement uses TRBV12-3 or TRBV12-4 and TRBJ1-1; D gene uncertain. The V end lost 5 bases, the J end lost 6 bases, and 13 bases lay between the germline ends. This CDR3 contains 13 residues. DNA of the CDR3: TGTGCCAGCAGTCCGAGAGGCGTCGCTGAAGCTTTCTTT. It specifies CASSPRGVAEAFF.

CDR3 protein: CSARTIRSPDTQYF. CDR3 nucleotides: TGCAGTGCCCGTACAATCAGGTCTCCGGATACGCAGTATTTT. The chain has TRBV20-1 and TRBJ2-3; D call uncertain. CDR1 is DFQATT, CDR2 SNEGSKA, per germline (reference sequence). V lost 6 bases and J 6 bases, leaving 19 bases between the germline ends. The CDR3 runs to 14 residues.

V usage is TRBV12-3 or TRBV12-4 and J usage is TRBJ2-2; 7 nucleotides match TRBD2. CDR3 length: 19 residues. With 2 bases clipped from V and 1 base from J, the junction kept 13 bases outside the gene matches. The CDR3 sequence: CASSLPRGFREGNTGELFF. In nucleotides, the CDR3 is TGTGCCAGCAGTTTACCCCGGGGCTTTAGGGAGGGGAACACCGGGGAGCTGTTTTTT.

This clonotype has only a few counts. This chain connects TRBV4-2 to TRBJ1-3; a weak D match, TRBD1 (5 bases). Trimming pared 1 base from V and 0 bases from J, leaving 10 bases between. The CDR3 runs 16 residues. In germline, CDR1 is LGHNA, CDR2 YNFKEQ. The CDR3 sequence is CASSQGGTDSGNTIYF. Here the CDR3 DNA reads TGTGCCAGCAGCCAAGGGGGGACGGACTCTGGAAACACCATATATTTT.

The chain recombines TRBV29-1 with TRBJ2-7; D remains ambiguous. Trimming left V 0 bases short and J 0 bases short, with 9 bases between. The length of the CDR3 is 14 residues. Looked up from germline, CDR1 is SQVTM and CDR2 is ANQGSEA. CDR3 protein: CSVEDSQLSYEQYF. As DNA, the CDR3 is TGCAGCGTTGAAGATAGTCAGCTCTCCTACGAGCAGTACTTC.